This T cell receptor beta chain was captured in a study of regulatory T cells in long-lasting Graves disease. Time point noted: newly diagnosed GD, antithyroid drugs for less than 3 months. The TCR library was made from RNA that had been extracted from PBMCs in TRIzol. CDR3 regions were amplified by Arm-PCR using iRepertoire HTBI primers to build TCR beta libraries. TCRdb called the multiplex PCR reads again in MiXCR, with one record for every CDR3 protein. The repertoire has about 320,000 distinct CDR3 sequences, approximately 20% of them found once; the top ten carry more than 30%. This clonotype has ten or more counts. With 6 bases clipped from V and 0 bases from J, the junction kept 12 bases outside the gene matches. Germline V lookup: CDR1 MNHNS, CDR2 SASEGT. The CDR3 runs 18 residues.

This TCR came from a female donor with Graves disease. Sequenced material: peripheral blood mononuclear cells (PBMCs), taken at new diagnosis, from a patient treated with antithyroid drugs. The V gene is TRBV6-1, the J gene TRBJ2-2; 8 nucleotides match TRBD1. The CDR3: CASRRGQGGNPNTGELFF. CDR3 nucleotide sequence: TGTGCCAGCAGGAGAGGACAGGGCGGAAATCCGAACACCGGGGAGCTGTTTTTT.